This record covers a single T cell receptor (beta chain). In the authors' methods: Estimation of nucleated cell counts relied on the amplification of reference gene primers. Clones were read by immunoSEQ multiplex PCR, and TCRdb kept only the in-frame ones, dropping some. V and J calls plus clone size are reproduced from that table; the DNA served to infer D and trimming. The table shows around 25,000 clones, with around 90% occurring only once. This sample is drawn from a study of blood T cell repertoires in COVID-19. Study-level background: COVID-19 samples from acute and convalescent phases originated in the United States, Italy and Spain.

This CDR3 is built from 11 residues. Germline CDR1 MGHRA, CDR2 YSYEKL. Trimming removed 4 bases at V and 8 bases at J, with 8 bases between. This chain connects TRBV4-1 to TRBJ1-2; D unclear. The receptor was isolated from a human donor with active COVID-19. The donor label of this sample is uncertain. Sequencing was done on a sample of peripheral blood. DNA of the CDR3: TGCGCCAGCAGCCGGGAGGGAGGCTACACCTTC. Residues: CASSREGGYTF.